The 27 T cell receptor beta chains given below trace back to one sample, sequenced in a study of blood T cell repertoires in COVID-19. Assay: immunoSEQ multiplex PCR; the TCRdb copy retains only in-frame clones and omits some. There are under 250,000 clones in the sample; 86% occur only once, and 1.5% to 2% lies in the top ten. The specimen sequenced was peripheral blood. Receptors were obtained from a woman aged 55-75 years who had recovered from COVID-19.

This rearrangement joins TRBV3-1 (or the pseudogene TRBV3-2) to TRBJ2-3, with TRBD2 as a possible D gene (7 bases). Between the trimmed V and J ends, which lost 2 bases and 4 bases, there was a span of 28 bases. The CDR3 runs 20 residues. Germline V gives CDR1 LGHDT, CDR2 YNNKEL (reference sequence). The CDR3 loop reads CASSQKRGWRGRSNPDTQYF. CDR3 DNA: TGTGCCAGCAGCCAAAAGAGGGGCTGGCGGGGGCGGTCAAATCCAGATACGCAGTATTTT.

The chain joins TRBV18 to TRBJ2-1, with D unresolved. V was trimmed by 1 base and J by 4 bases, leaving 14 bases between them. This CDR3 has 16 amino acids. The germline V gene encodes CDR1 KGHSH and CDR2 LQKENI. The CDR3 loop is CASSPQVGSRYNEQFF. For the CDR3, the DNA is TGTGCCAGCTCACCACAAGTTGGTAGCCGGTACAATGAGCAGTTCTTC.

This clone showed up just once. The genes are TRBV5-1 and TRBJ2-4; D gene ambiguous. The V and J ends lost 4 bases and 0 bases respectively, with 14 bases between them. The CDR3 is 16 amino acids. Germline values: CDR1 SGHRS, CDR2 YFSETQ. In DNA, the CDR3 is TGCGCCAGCAGCCCTCACGGAGACCTAGCCAAAAACATTCAGTACTTC. Its translation is CASSPHGDLAKNIQYF. Supplemented by reference TRBV5-1 and TRBJ2-4, the full variable domain reads KAGVTQTPRYLIKTRGQQVTLSCSPISGHRSVSWYQQTPGQGLQFLFEYFSETQRNKGNFPGRFSGRQFSNSRSEMNVSTLELGDSALYLCASSPHGDLAKNIQYFGAGTRLSVL.

The V call is TRBV10-3, the J call TRBJ1-5; D is undetermined. The germline V gene has CDR1 ENHRY and CDR2 SYGVKD. The length of the CDR3 is 12 residues. The V end was cut by 10 bases, the J end by 4 bases, with 11 bases between. CDR3 amino acids: CATRTGNQPQHF. CDR3 in DNA: TGTGCCACTCGGACGGGGAATCAGCCCCAGCATTTT.

The V call is TRBV6-5, the J call TRBJ1-3; 8 bases map to TRBD1. The junction had 5 bases not matched to a gene; V was cut back by 7 bases and J by 0 bases. This CDR3 is built from 15 residues. Germline CDR1 and CDR2: MNHEY and SVGAGI. The CDR3 reads CASTKDRASGNTIYF. The CDR3 nucleotides are TGTGCCAGCACCAAGGACAGGGCCTCTGGAAACACCATATATTTT.

The genes are TRBV18 and TRBJ1-1; D is unclear. The CDR3 consists of 15 residues. V was shortened by 7 bases and J by 4 bases, with 19 bases between the two germline ends. Germline V gives CDR1 KGHSH, CDR2 LQKENI. CDR3: CASWPGMSAGTEAFF. The CDR3 DNA is TGTGCCAGCTGGCCGGGGATGTCGGCCGGCACTGAAGCTTTCTTT.

The chain links TRBV9 to TRBJ1-1; 9 bases are shared with TRBD1. The CDR3 has 17 amino acids. The germline gives CDR1 SGDLS, CDR2 YYNGEE. Germline trimming cut 0 bases from V and 3 bases from J; bases unmatched to any gene: 9. CDR3: CASSVEVGTGSHTEAFF. The CDR3 DNA is TGTGCCAGCAGCGTAGAGGTCGGGACAGGGTCGCACACTGAAGCTTTCTTT.

The chain combines TRBV19 with TRBJ1-4; possible D gene TRBD1, 6 bases. Trimming took off 4 bases at V and 2 bases at J, with 11 bases between the two ends. Germline V gene data show CDR1 as LNHDA and CDR2 as SQIVND (reference sequence). This CDR3 spans 15 amino acids. CDR3 residues: CASSNDRLTNEKLFF. CDR3 sequence (DNA): TGTGCCAGTAGTAACGACAGGTTGACTAATGAAAAACTGTTTTTT.

A few counts support this clone. This chain links TRBV18 with TRBJ2-2, with 8 bases aligning to TRBD1. The germline V gene encodes CDR1 KGHSH and CDR2 LQKENI. The CDR3 runs 17 residues. V shed 5 bases and J 0 bases; nucleotides not matched to a gene: 8. The CDR3, as DNA: TGTGCCAGCTCATTACGACAGGGGACAGCGAACACCGGGGAGCTGTTTTTT. Translated, it gives CASSLRQGTANTGELFF.

V is TRBV6-5 and J is TRBJ1-2, with 12 bases aligning to TRBD1. This CDR3 has 14 residues. Germline lookup yields CDR1 MNHEY and CDR2 SVGAGI. V shed 5 bases, J shed 5 bases, and the junction held 3 bases outside the gene matches. CDR3 sequence (DNA): TGTGCCAGCAGTACGGGACAGGGGGCATATGGCTACACCTTC. As protein: CASSTGQGAYGYTF.

V gene TRBV2 combines with J gene TRBJ2-5; maybe TRBD2 (5 bases). Trimming left V 0 bases short and J 4 bases short, with 18 bases between. Per germline, CDR1 SNHLY and CDR2 FYNNEI. The CDR3 is 17 residues long. The chain's CDR3 is CASSEARASGRGETQYF. The CDR3 DNA reads TGTGCCAGCAGTGAAGCGCGGGCATCCGGTAGAGGAGAGACCCAGTACTTC.

The chain combines TRBV10-2 with TRBJ1-3; no firm D call. V lost 5 bases and J 1 base, leaving 9 bases between the germline ends. The CDR3 covers 14 residues. Per the germline V gene, CDR1 is WSHSY and CDR2 is SAAADI. The CDR3 nucleotides read TGCGCCAGCAGTTTGGGAGGTTCTGGAAACACCATATATTTT. This gives the protein CASSLGGSGNTIYF.

This chain joins TRBV14 and TRBJ1-1, with D perhaps matching TRBD1 (6 bases). The CDR3 runs 15 residues. Germline values: CDR1 SGHDN, CDR2 FVKESK. V was clipped by 0 bases and J by 11 bases, with 19 bases between them. The DNA of the CDR3 is TGTGCCAGCAGCCAAGAGGGAGCCAGGGGTGTTTTCGCTTTCTTT. It translates to CASSQEGARGVFAFF.

The rearrangement links TRBV5-1 to TRBJ2-1; TRBD1 matches 7 bases. Germline lookup yields CDR1 SGHRS and CDR2 YFSETQ. Trimming cost V 4 bases and J 5 bases; bases outside gene matches: 3. The CDR3 contains 13 residues. The CDR3 is CASSRTGDNEQFF. CDR3 DNA: TGCGCCAGCAGCAGAACAGGGGACAATGAGCAGTTCTTC.

The chain recombines TRBV6-5 with TRBJ1-2; 9 bases map to TRBD1. The CDR3 length is 15 residues. Germline CDR1 MNHEY, CDR2 SVGAGI. Trimming removed 6 bases from V and 5 bases from J; junction bases left unmatched: 10. This CDR3 reads CASRTTGTGHYGYTF. CDR3 DNA: TGTGCCAGCAGAACTACCGGGACAGGGCATTATGGCTACACCTTC.

The V gene is TRBV4-1, the J gene TRBJ2-7; D is possibly TRBD1 (7 bases). This CDR3 has 16 amino acids. Germline assignment: CDR1 MGHRA and CDR2 YSYEKL. The V end lost 4 bases, the J end lost 2 bases, and 18 bases lay between the germline ends. In DNA, the CDR3 is TGCGCCAGCAGCCCGATACAGGGGCGCGGGGCCTACGAGCAGTACTTC. This encodes CASSPIQGRGAYEQYF.

J is TRBJ1-5 and V is TRBV3-1 (or the pseudogene TRBV3-2); no definite D call. V lost 0 bases to trimming and J lost 1 base, with 7 bases between them. The germline CDR1 and CDR2 sequences are LGHDT and YNNKEL (reference sequence). CDR3 length: 15 amino acids. The CDR3 is CASSQDFQSNQPQHF. DNA of the CDR3: TGTGCCAGCAGCCAAGATTTCCAGAGCAATCAGCCCCAGCATTTT.

This clone has a handful of counts. The chain uses TRBV11-3 and TRBJ2-3; unclear D gene. In germline, CDR1 is SGHNT, CDR2 YENEEA. The CDR3 loop spans 14 amino acids. The V and J ends lost 1 base and 8 bases respectively, with 13 bases between them. CDR3 loop: CASSLGGSMATQYF. DNA of the CDR3: TGTGCCAGCAGCTTAGGAGGCTCGATGGCTACGCAGTATTTT. The complete variable domain, with remaining parts taken from reference TRBV11-3 and TRBJ2-3, reads EAGVVQSPRYKIIEKKQPVAFWCNPISGHNTLYWYLQNLGQGPELLIRYENEEAVDDSQLPKDRFSAERLKGVDSTLKIQPAELGDSAVYLCASSLGGSMATQYFGPGTRLTVL.

This clone came up a few times. This chain connects TRBV5-4 to TRBJ2-5; 9 nucleotides line up with TRBD2. The V and J ends lost 0 bases and 5 bases, in that order; junction bases with no gene match: 17. In germline, CDR1 is SGHNT, CDR2 YYREEE (reference sequence). This CDR3 spans 19 amino acids. The CDR3 DNA sequence: TGTGCCAGCAGCTTGGCCCCTGGAGTGGGCGGGGGGGCGATTGAGACCCAGTACTTC. Translation gives CASSLAPGVGGGAIETQYF.

The J gene is TRBJ2-3, the V gene TRBV9, with 8 positions matching TRBD2. Germline V gene lookup returns CDR1 SGDLS and CDR2 YYNGEE. Germline trimming cut 1 base from V and 2 bases from J; bases unmatched to any gene: 6. The CDR3 contains 16 residues. As DNA, the CDR3 is TGTGCCAGCAGCGTAAGAGCGGGGGCCACCACAGATACGCAGTATTTT. It specifies CASSVRAGATTDTQYF. The full variable domain, completed using reference TRBV9 and TRBJ2-3, is DSGVTQTPKHLITATGQRVTLRCSPRSGDLSVYWYQQSLDQGLQFLIQYYNGEERAKGNILERFSAQQFPDLHSELNLSSLELGDSALYFCASSVRAGATTDTQYFGPGTRLTVL.

The chain joins TRBV5-1 to TRBJ1-2; D gene ambiguous. The CDR3 runs 14 residues. V lost 4 bases, J lost 2 bases, and 12 bases lay in between. The germline V gene has CDR1 SGHRS and CDR2 YFSETQ. The CDR3 is CASSAGGINYGYTF. The CDR3, as DNA: TGCGCCAGCAGCGCCGGAGGAATAAACTATGGCTACACCTTC.

The gene calls are TRBV2 and TRBJ2-1, with 12 bases lining up with TRBD2. Germline V gene data show CDR1 as SNHLY and CDR2 as FYNNEI. This CDR3 has 14 amino acids. V trimming: 4 bases; J trimming: 9 bases; junction bases outside the gene matches: 4. The CDR3 sequence is CASSVTSGGGEQFF. The CDR3 nucleotides are TGTGCCAGCAGTGTGACTAGCGGGGGCGGTGAGCAGTTCTTC.

V usage is TRBV9 and J usage is TRBJ1-1; TRBD1 is a possible D gene (5 bases). Deletions cut 3 bases from V and 8 bases from J, with 11 bases between. Per the germline V gene, CDR1 is SGDLS and CDR2 is YYNGEE. The CDR3 is 12 amino acids. DNA of the CDR3: TGTGCCAGCAGCGCGCAGGGTCGGGAAGCTTTCTTT. It codes for CASSAQGREAFF.

The genes are TRBV7-3 and TRBJ2-7; D remains unclear. The CDR3 covers 12 residues. Trimming pared 5 bases from V and 7 bases from J, leaving 12 bases between. Germline values: CDR1 SGHTA, CDR2 FQGTGA. Written as DNA, the CDR3 is TGTGCCAGCAGCCCAAACGGTCGGGAGCAGTACTTC. The encoded protein is CASSPNGREQYF.

This rearrangement joins TRBV6-1 to TRBJ1-2, with 9 bases that match TRBD1. Germline assignment: CDR1 MNHNS and CDR2 SASEGT. This CDR3 comprises 17 residues. The junction had 16 bases not matched to a gene; V was cut back by 4 bases and J by 7 bases. The CDR3 region is CASSVTGGAGVSGGYTF. Here the CDR3 DNA reads TGTGCCAGCAGTGTAACAGGGGGCGCTGGGGTATCGGGTGGCTACACCTTC.

The chain carries TRBV6-5 and TRBJ2-7; TRBD1 aligns across 7 bases. Germline loops: CDR1 MNHEY, CDR2 SVGAGI. The CDR3 sequence is 15 residues long. V lost 2 bases, J lost 3 bases, and 7 bases stayed unmatched. CDR3 nucleotide sequence: TGTGCCAGCAGTTACCGGGACAGCCTAAACTACGAGCAGTACTTC. Translation: CASSYRDSLNYEQYF.

This sequence joins TRBV5-1 and TRBJ2-7; TRBD1 aligns across 7 bases. Germline assignment: CDR1 SGHRS and CDR2 YFSETQ. The CDR3 spans 14 residues. The ends lost 0 bases at V and 7 bases at J; junction bases unmatched: 7. Here the CDR3 DNA reads TGCGCCAGCAGCTTGGGCCAGGGGGTAGGTGAGCAGTACTTC. Encoded protein: CASSLGQGVGEQYF.